The 31 T cell receptor beta chains below all came from one sample that was sequenced in a study of T cells in Graves' hyperthyroidism and ophthalmopathy. The CDR3 regions of TCR beta were amplified from RNA transcripts. In the first-round RT-PCR of the TCR CDR3, the HTBI primer set was used. TCRdb re-called the multiplex PCR reads with MiXCR, one entry per CDR3 protein. Of about 380,000 distinct CDR3 sequences listed, around 15% were seen once; the top ten hold roughly a fifth. Sequenced: blood. The receptors were gathered from a woman aged 25-40 years with Graves' ophthalmopathy.

This clonotype was seen at least ten times. The genes are TRBV6-1 and TRBJ1-3, with D tentatively TRBD1 (5 bases). V shed 3 bases and J shed 4 bases, with 13 bases lying between them. CDR1 is MNHNS, CDR2 SASEGT, per germline. The CDR3 is made up of 15 amino acids. The CDR3 nucleotides are TGTGCCAGCAGTGAGGCGGCGAGGGGAGGAAACACCATATATTTT. Protein sequence: CASSEAARGGNTIYF.

V and J are TRBV20-1 and TRBJ2-7; unclear D gene. This CDR3 spans 14 amino acids. Germline loops: CDR1 DFQATT, CDR2 SNEGSKA (reference sequence). V lost 4 bases to trimming and J lost 3 bases, with 16 bases between them. The CDR3 nucleotides read TGCAGTGCTACTCGAACGGAACGGAACTACGAGCAGTACTTC. It specifies CSATRTERNYEQYF.

This clonotype was seen many times. This sequence joins TRBV7-9 and TRBJ2-1, with no clear D. Germline lookup yields CDR1 SEHNR and CDR2 FQNEAQ (reference sequence). The V and J ends lost 4 bases and 2 bases respectively, with 21 bases between them. CDR3 length: 18 amino acids. Here the CDR3 reads CASSSTARTASTYNEQFF. CDR3 DNA: TGTGCCAGCAGCTCGACGGCCCGCACAGCTAGTACCTACAATGAGCAGTTCTTC.

This clonotype was seen a handful of times. V is TRBV28 and J is TRBJ2-3; D is undetermined. The CDR3 contains 15 residues. Germline V gives CDR1 MDHEN, CDR2 SYDVKM. Trimming stripped 5 bases from V and 0 bases from J, with 12 bases between. CDR3 sequence (DNA): TGTGCCAGCAGTCTTTACCGGGCTAGCACAGATACGCAGTATTTT. Its protein is CASSLYRASTDTQYF.

This clonotype has ten or more counts. V gene TRBV3-1 combines with J gene TRBJ2-5; tentatively, D is TRBD2 (5 bases). Looked up from germline, CDR1 is LGHDT and CDR2 is YNNKEL (reference sequence). V was clipped by 0 bases and J by 5 bases, with 13 bases between them. The CDR3 runs to 15 residues. CDR3 DNA: TGTGCCAGCAGCCAAGATGCTAGCCGAGCGGAGACCCAGTACTTC. It specifies CASSQDASRAETQYF.

This clonotype was found many times. The chain employs TRBV20-1 and TRBJ2-2, with a possible D match to TRBD2 (7 bases). The germline V gene has CDR1 DFQATT and CDR2 SNEGSKA (reference sequence). The CDR3 has 15 residues. With 3 bases removed from V and 2 bases from J, the gap between germline ends came to 13 bases. CDR3 sequence reads: CSASRGGPNTGELFF. The DNA for the CDR3 is TGCAGTGCTAGTCGCGGGGGCCCTAACACCGGGGAGCTGTTTTTT.

The CDR3 nucleotides read TGTGCCAGCAGCGTCTCGGGGGAGGGAATCACTGAAGCTTTCTTT. Translated: CASSVSGEGITEAFF. The rearrangement uses TRBV9 and TRBJ1-1; D possibly corresponds to TRBD1 (5 bases). V was clipped by 2 bases and J by 4 bases, with 15 bases between them. Germline loops: CDR1 SGDLS, CDR2 YYNGEE. The CDR3 totals 15 residues. Full variable domain (missing parts from reference TRBV9 and TRBJ1-1): DSGVTQTPKHLITATGQRVTLRCSPRSGDLSVYWYQQSLDQGLQFLIQYYNGEERAKGNILERFSAQQFPDLHSELNLSSLELGDSALYFCASSVSGEGITEAFFGQGTRLTVV.

This clonotype has a handful of counts. The chain uses TRBV6-1 and TRBJ1-1; possible D gene TRBD1, 6 bases. The CDR3 sequence is 14 residues long. The V gene lost 7 bases and the J gene lost 0 bases, with 12 bases spanning the gap. From germline, CDR1 is MNHNS and CDR2 SASEGT. CDR3 sequence reads: CASTLGQLNTEAFF. DNA of the CDR3: TGTGCCAGCACCCTTGGACAGTTGAACACTGAAGCTTTCTTT.

CDR3 sequence reads: CASSRIPANYGYTF. The CDR3 nucleotides read TGTGCCAGCAGCCGAATACCAGCTAACTATGGCTACACCTTC. The chain uses TRBV7-9 and TRBJ1-2; D unclear. The CDR3 totals 14 residues. Germline V CDR1 and CDR2: SEHNR, FQNEAQ (reference sequence). V was trimmed by 5 bases and J by 0 bases, leaving 10 bases between them.

The J gene is TRBJ2-2, the V gene TRBV29-1; a weak D match, TRBD1 (6 bases). Germline loops: CDR1 SQVTM, CDR2 ANQGSEA. The germline V and J ends were trimmed by 8 bases and 1 base, with 14 bases remaining between them. The length of the CDR3 is 14 residues. The chain's CDR3 is CSTMTGRNTGELFF. In DNA, the CDR3 is TGCAGCACAATGACAGGCAGGAACACCGGGGAGCTGTTTTTT.

At least ten counts were recorded for this clonotype. The rearrangement uses TRBV7-9 and TRBJ2-3; D uncertain. Trimming took off 2 bases at V and 3 bases at J, with 9 bases between the two ends. CDR1 and CDR2 (germline): SEHNR, FQNEAQ (reference sequence). CDR3 length: 14 amino acids. The DNA for the CDR3 is TGTGCCAGCAGCTTATGGTCTCGGACAGATACGCAGTATTTT. Protein sequence: CASSLWSRTDTQYF.

The V gene is TRBV6-2 or TRBV6-3, the J gene TRBJ2-3; D might be TRBD2 (5 bases). The CDR3 sequence is 11 residues long. The V gene's germline CDR1 is MNHEY and CDR2 SVGEGT. Trimming removed 2 bases from V and 10 bases from J, with 7 bases in between. CDR3 sequence reads: CASSYPGAQYF. DNA for the CDR3: TGTGCCAGCAGTTACCCCGGGGCGCAGTATTTT.

This chain joins TRBV5-4 and TRBJ2-3; D perhaps matches TRBD2 (6 bases). Per the germline V gene, CDR1 is SGHNT and CDR2 is YYREEE (reference sequence). V lost 0 bases, J lost 2 bases, and 13 bases lay in between. CDR3 length equals 16 residues. The CDR3 coding sequence is TGTGCCAGCAGCTTGGCCGGGACTCCACACACAGATACGCAGTATTTT. This encodes CASSLAGTPHTDTQYF.

This clonotype was detected only a few times. The V and J genes are TRBV7-9 and TRBJ2-4, with 12 nucleotides matching TRBD2. Germline CDR1 is SEHNR and CDR2 is FQNEAQ (reference sequence). This CDR3 has 16 amino acids. V lost 5 bases to trimming and J lost 7 bases; unmatched junction nucleotides: 9. CDR3 bases: TGTGCCAGCAGCGACCGACTAGCGGGGGAGAAGAACATTCAGTACTTC. It is translated as CASSDRLAGEKNIQYF.

Ten or more counts support this clonotype. The rearrangement links TRBV30 to TRBJ2-7, with TRBD1 matching 7 bases. Trimming took 3 bases from V and 3 from J; bases not matched to a gene: 5. CDR1 is GTSNPN and CDR2 is SVGIG in the germline V gene (reference sequence). This CDR3 is 13 amino acids long. CDR3 loop: CAWSPTGNYEQYF. Written as DNA, the CDR3 is TGTGCCTGGAGCCCGACAGGGAACTACGAGCAGTACTTC.

The chain carries TRBV11-2 and TRBJ2-5; 8 bases align to TRBD1. This CDR3 has 15 residues. From germline, CDR1 is SGHAT and CDR2 FQNNGV. V trimming: 0 bases; J trimming: 5 bases; junction bases outside the gene matches: 5. This CDR3 is CASSLDAGGLETQYF. CDR3 nucleotide sequence: TGTGCCAGCAGCTTAGATGCAGGGGGCTTGGAGACCCAGTACTTC.

Worth noting for this clonotype: A much larger clone differs by one base, so this may be a read error. The chain links TRBV30 to TRBJ1-5; perhaps TRBD1 as D (5 bases). The germline CDR1 and CDR2 sequences are GTSNPN and SVGIG (reference sequence). This CDR3 is built from 12 residues. CDR3 loop: CAVGGYNQLQHF. DNA of the CDR3: TGTGCCGTTGGGGGGTACAATCAGCTCCAGCATTTT.

This clonotype was seen repeatedly, ten times or more. This chain joins TRBV9 and TRBJ2-1, with D hard to call. Germline CDR1 SGDLS, CDR2 YYNGEE. The CDR3 extends over 13 amino acids. Trimming shortened V by 4 bases and J by 9 bases, and 14 bases separated the two germline ends. In nucleotides, the CDR3 is TGTGCCAGCAGCCCAGACCCCTCGAGTGAGCAGTTCTTC. The encoded protein is CASSPDPSSEQFF.

This clonotype occurred many times. The chain uses TRBV12-3 or TRBV12-4 and TRBJ2-2; D might be TRBD1 or TRBD2, each matching 6 bases. The germline V and J ends were trimmed by 1 base and 5 bases, with 17 bases remaining between them. The length of the CDR3 is 17 residues. CDR3 nucleotides: TGTGCCAGCAGTTTAGAGGGGTGGGGGGCAGGGACCGGGGAGCTGTTTTTT. Encoded protein: CASSLEGWGAGTGELFF.

This clonotype was picked up many times. The chain links TRBV5-1 to TRBJ2-6; D is perhaps TRBD2 (6 bases). The V and J ends lost 7 bases and 4 bases respectively, with 9 bases between them. The V gene's germline CDR1 is SGHRS and CDR2 YFSETQ. The CDR3 covers 13 residues. In nucleotides, the CDR3 is TGCGCCAGCGGGGCGGGAGGGGCCAACGTCCTGACTTTC. Protein product: CASGAGGANVLTF.

This clonotype has at least ten counts. The chain has TRBV7-2 and TRBJ2-2; 9 bases are a match to TRBD1. The CDR3 has 17 amino acids. V was pared by 1 base and J by 1 base, with 4 bases of the junction left unmatched. Looked up from germline, CDR1 is SGHTA and CDR2 is FQGNSA. The CDR3 DNA reads TGTGCCAGCAGCTTAGTAGGGGGACAGGGGAACACCGGGGAGCTGTTTTTT. It codes for CASSLVGGQGNTGELFF.

The rearrangement links TRBV28 to TRBJ2-2, with 8 bases aligning to TRBD1. V was clipped by 2 bases and J by 6 bases; unmatched bases: 2. The CDR3 runs to 14 residues. The V gene's germline CDR1 is MDHEN and CDR2 SYDVKM. CDR3 in DNA: TGTGCCAGCAGTTTAGAACAGGGGGCCGGGGAGCTGTTTTTT. This codes for CASSLEQGAGELFF.

This clonotype was detected many times. The rearrangement joins TRBV24-1 to TRBJ2-7; D is uncertain. CDR3 size: 12 residues. V was cut by 4 bases and J by 5 bases, with 8 bases left in between. Germline V gene sequence: CDR1 KGHDR, CDR2 SFDVKD. This chain's CDR3 is CATSDPSDEQYF. In DNA, the CDR3 is TGTGCCACCAGTGACCCCTCGGACGAGCAGTACTTC.

This clonotype showed up many times. The V and J genes are TRBV11-3 and TRBJ1-6; TRBD1 is a possible D gene (5 bases). CDR1 SGHNT and CDR2 YENEEA come from the germline V gene. The ends were cut back, 4 bases at V and 10 bases at J, with 17 bases in the middle. This CDR3 comprises 15 residues. The CDR3 sequence is CASSSVGQGYSPLHF. The CDR3 nucleotides are TGTGCCAGCAGCTCCGTGGGGCAGGGCTACTCACCCCTCCACTTT.

This clonotype was seen many times. The chain couples TRBV20-1 to TRBJ1-2; 7 bases fit TRBD1. Trimming cost V 6 bases and J 4 bases; bases outside gene matches: 11. This CDR3 is built from 14 residues. The germline V gene has CDR1 DFQATT and CDR2 SNEGSKA (reference sequence). Written as DNA, the CDR3 is TGCAGTGCCCCGAGCCCCAGGGGGGGCTATGGCTACACCTTC. This gives the protein CSAPSPRGGYGYTF.

This clonotype was detected many times. This chain links TRBV30 with TRBJ2-2; unclear D gene. The CDR3 covers 13 residues. V lost 7 bases to trimming and J lost 0 bases, with 9 bases between them. Per the germline V gene, CDR1 is GTSNPN and CDR2 is SVGIG (reference sequence). CDR3 DNA: TGTGCCTCGACAAGGTCGAACACCGGGGAGCTGTTTTTT. As protein: CASTRSNTGELFF.

The count of this clonotype is one. The chain joins TRBV18 to TRBJ2-1, with TRBD2 identical over 10 bases. The germline V gene encodes CDR1 KGHSH and CDR2 LQKENI. V gave up 3 bases and J gave up 7 bases; unmatched junction bases: 3. This CDR3 comprises 14 residues. As DNA, the CDR3 is TGTGCCAGCTCACCTTCAGCGGGGGGGAATGAGCAGTTCTTC. Amino acid sequence: CASSPSAGGNEQFF.

This clonotype was picked up many times. The chain has TRBV24-1 and TRBJ1-2, with 7 bases lining up with TRBD1. CDR1 and CDR2 from the germline V gene are KGHDR and SFDVKD. With 4 bases clipped from V and 6 bases from J, the junction kept 16 bases outside the gene matches. The CDR3 extends over 17 amino acids. The CDR3 sequence: CATSDDSEGAWENGYTF. CDR3 nucleotides: TGTGCCACCAGTGACGACAGTGAGGGGGCATGGGAAAATGGCTACACCTTC.

V gene TRBV24-1 combines with J gene TRBJ2-5; no clear D gene. CDR3 length: 13 amino acids. Trimming removed 3 bases at V and 5 bases at J, with 9 bases between. The germline V gene has CDR1 KGHDR and CDR2 SFDVKD. CDR3 sequence reads: CATSDSTWETQYF. CDR3 nucleotides: TGTGCCACCAGTGATAGTACGTGGGAGACCCAGTACTTC.

This clonotype has at least ten counts. The chain carries TRBV3-1 and TRBJ1-4; D is uncertain. The V gene lost 1 base and the J gene lost 2 bases, with 14 bases spanning the gap. CDR3 size: 17 residues. Looked up from germline, CDR1 is LGHDT and CDR2 is YNNKEL (reference sequence). For the CDR3, the DNA is TGTGCCAGCAGCCAAGTAGGGTTCGAAGAGACTAATGAAAAACTGTTTTTT. Translating it yields CASSQVGFEETNEKLFF.

This clonotype was observed a single time. The chain carries TRBV11-3 and TRBJ1-2; D perhaps matches TRBD1 (6 bases). The ends were cut back, 5 bases at V and 3 bases at J, with 16 bases in the middle. CDR1 and CDR2 (germline): SGHNT, YENEEA. The CDR3 spans 15 residues. The CDR3 is CASSTGGGSDYGYTF. The DNA for the CDR3 is TGTGCCAGCAGCACCGGAGGGGGTTCGGACTATGGCTACACCTTC.